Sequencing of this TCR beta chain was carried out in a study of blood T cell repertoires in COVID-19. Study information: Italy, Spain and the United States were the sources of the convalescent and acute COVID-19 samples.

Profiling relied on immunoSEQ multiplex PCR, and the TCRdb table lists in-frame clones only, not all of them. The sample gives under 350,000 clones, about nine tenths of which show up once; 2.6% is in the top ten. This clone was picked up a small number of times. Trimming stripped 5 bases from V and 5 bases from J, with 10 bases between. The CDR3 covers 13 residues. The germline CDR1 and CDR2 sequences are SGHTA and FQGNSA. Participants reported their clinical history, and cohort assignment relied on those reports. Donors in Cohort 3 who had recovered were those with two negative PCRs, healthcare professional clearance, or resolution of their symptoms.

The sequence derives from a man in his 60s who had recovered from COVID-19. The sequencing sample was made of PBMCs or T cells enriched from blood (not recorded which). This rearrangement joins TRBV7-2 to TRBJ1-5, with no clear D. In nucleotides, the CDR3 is TGTGCCAGCAGCACCCGAGGCGATCAGCCCCAGCATTTT. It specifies CASSTRGDQPQHF.